The source of this TCR beta chain is a study of blood T cell repertoires in COVID-19 (dated by TCRdb to the early 2020s). Context from the whole study: Samples covering the acute and convalescent phases of COVID-19 were provided by collaborators in the United States, Italy and Spain. The dataset comprised deeply sampled blood TCRbeta repertoires from subjects exposed to, actively infected with, or recovered from COVID-19. Where HLA class I and class II types were available, the types were taken from metadata supplied by the sample provider, not from assay-based typing. Samples came from the ongoing ImmuneRACE study (first 160 participants) plus 1,254 subjects from 6 global collaborators. A freely available public database, intended as a resource for researchers studying the immune response to SARS-CoV-2, is where the repertoires were released. Nearly every sample came with metadata listing a de-identified subject ID, COVID-19 status, age in years and sex. The prospective study material was composed of cDNA or gDNA derived from T cells, B-cell-depleted T cells, or PBMCs. Study-level results and caveats: The amount of clinical and demographic metadata varied by source and participant and was provided uncurated.

Whole blood was collected in K2EDTA tubes by collaborating institutions according to the institutions' own protocols. For TCRbeta analysis, collaborator samples were shipped as frozen whole blood, as isolated PBMCs, or as DNA extracted from either sample type. V is pared back by 1 base and J by 2 bases, with 17 bases lying between the germline termini. The CDR3, cysteine through phenylalanine, is 17 amino acids long. Only the CDR3 portion is preserved as DNA: 51 bases, with reading frame beginning at the first base. According to the germline V gene, CDR1 reads SGHDT and CDR2 reads YYEEEE. The immunoSEQ Assay, a bias-controlled multiplex PCR, was used to amplify TCRbeta CDR3 regions from genomic DNA. Processing in the source paper ran as follows. The number of nucleated cells in each sample was estimated from the amplification of reference gene primers within the assay. To quantify the absolute abundance of each unique TCRbeta CDR3 rearrangement, sequence reads were collapsed and filtered. For each sample, productive Simpson clonality was calculated as the square root of Simpson's diversity index across productive rearrangements. What TCRdb holds here is the immuneACCESS table cut down to in-frame rearrangements. Part of the clones is not present; checked against another copy, under half of the missing clones reflect an unresolved V gene, and the others are unexplained. The V and J calls and clone size come from that table; D and trimming were worked out from the DNA. The sample table lists a few hundred thousand clones, roughly nine tenths of them with a count of one. The biggest ten clones account for roughly 2.1% of the sample.

As regards this clone: Its antigen is unknown. It has no much larger one-base neighbor in the sample; base qualities were not kept.

The origin of this receptor is a man in his late teens or twenties with active or convalescent COVID-19. Input material: peripheral blood. Recombination linked TRBV5-6 to TRBJ2-3; tentative D gene TRBD2, with 7 bases matching. The DNA sequence is given as TGTGCCAGCAGCTTGTTACGGGGGGCTTTAATCACAGATACGCAGTATTTT. Its protein product is CASSLLRGALITDTQYF.